Sequencing of this T cell receptor beta chain was carried out in a study of blood T cell repertoires in COVID-19 (dated by TCRdb to the early 2020s). Study-level background: Collaborator samples came from the United States, Italy and Spain and covered acute and convalescent phases of COVID-19. The samples were drawn from the first 160 participants of the ongoing ImmuneRACE study and from 950 to 1,500 subjects provided by 6 global collaborators. A de-identified subject ID, COVID-19 status, age in years and sex were almost always included in the sample metadata. Where available, HLA class I and class II types were obtained from metadata supplied by the sample provider rather than from assay-based typing. A freely available public database, intended as a resource for researchers studying the immune response to SARS-CoV-2, is where the repertoires were released. The material from the prospective study consisted of cDNA or gDNA derived from T cells, B-cell-depleted T cells, or PBMCs. Subjects who had been exposed to COVID-19, were actively infected with it, or had recovered from it provided the deeply sampled blood TCRbeta repertoires that made up the dataset.

Enrolling through a virtual design, the prospective study's participants ranged in age from about 18 to 89 years and lived across roughly 23 United States geographic areas. In the prospective study, participants were assigned to cohorts based on the clinical history participants reported in a screening survey and a study questionnaire. Recovered participants in ImmuneRACE Cohort 3 were defined by two consecutive negative NP/OP PCR tests, clearance by a healthcare professional, or resolution of symptoms. Each participant in the prospective study had whole blood, serum and a nasopharyngeal or oropharyngeal swab collected by mobile phlebotomists. Participants in the prospective study had the option to provide additional blood draws and questionnaires over a roughly 2-month period. Before DNA extraction, prospective study blood samples were shipped either frozen or at room temperature. V and J are truncated by 6 bases and 6 bases respectively, leaving an intervening sequence of 28 bases. The cysteine opens and the phenylalanine closes a CDR3 of 18 amino acids. Only CDR3 DNA remains: 54 bases, in frame from the first base. The CDR1 and CDR2 encoded by the germline V gene are SGHTA and FQGNSA.

TCRbeta CDR3 regions were amplified from genomic DNA by means of the immunoSEQ Assay, a bias-controlled multiplex PCR. In the paper's pipeline: Nucleated cell counts per sample were estimated from amplification of reference gene primers within the assay. To quantify the absolute abundance of each unique TCRbeta CDR3 rearrangement, sequence reads were collapsed and filtered. For each sample, productive Simpson clonality was calculated as the square root of Simpson's diversity index across productive rearrangements. The table comes from immuneACCESS by way of TCRdb, which keeps in-frame sequences with V and J called. Part of the clones is missing from these tables; in studies checked, under half for an unresolved V gene and the rest for unknown reasons. That table is the source of V, J and clone size, and D and trimming were worked out from the DNA. For this sample there are a few hundred thousand clones; roughly 85% appear just once. The ten largest clones capture around 2.5% of the sample.

In its sample, this clone was seen once. The antigen it recognizes is unknown. No base-level quality is on record; no much larger clone is a single base apart. The full study reports these points: The amount of clinical and demographic metadata varied by source and participant and was provided uncurated.

Sequencing used PBMCs or T cells enriched from blood (not recorded which). This sequence was found in a woman aged 45-60 years who had recovered from COVID-19. The sequence links TRBV7-2 to TRBJ2-3, with a tentative D gene TRBD2 over 5 matching bases. The CDR3 loop reads CASRTPTGLEVNFDTQYF. The DNA is TGTGCCAGCAGGACGCCCACCGGTCTGGAGGTAAACTTTGATACGCAGTATTTT.